Described below is a single T cell receptor beta chain sequence and its context. Its binding antigen is unknown. Within one base of it there is no much larger clone, and no base qualities were kept. Genomic DNA was extracted from sorted cells for sequencing of the TCRbeta CDR3 region. The immunoSEQ Assay was used to sequence the TCRbeta CDR3 regions. TCRdb obtained this table from immuneACCESS and retained in-frame rearrangements with V and J assigned. These tables miss some clones; where compared with another copy, unresolved V genes account for less than half of the shortfall, and the remainder is unexplained. In all, the sample holds over 85,000 clones, and approximately 89% of those were seen once. The top ten clonotypes cover less than 0.3% of the sample. Patients with a history of autoimmune disease or receiving systemic immunosuppression were excluded from the trial. Peripheral blood for TCR sequencing was collected from all dose cohorts at baseline, on cycle 4 day 1, and on cycle 7 day 1. Samples were obtained from an open-label, multicenter, first-in-human phase I dose-escalation trial of ivuxolimab. The trial enrolled adults with locally advanced or metastatic head and neck squamous cell, hepatocellular, melanoma or renal cell carcinoma. Before TCR sequencing, CD4+ T cells and CD8+ T cells from peripheral blood were sorted into separate populations.

The sample belongs to a study of OX40 agonist ivuxolimab in advanced cancers. A note on the overall study: Ivuxolimab was a fully human IgG2 agonistic monoclonal antibody targeting the costimulatory receptor OX40 (CD134). Intravenous ivuxolimab was administered to patients every 2 weeks at six dose levels: 0.01, 0.1, 0.3, 1.5, 3 and 10 mg/kg. Partial responses occurred in three dose-escalation patients, of whom one had hepatocellular carcinoma and two had cutaneous melanoma. The paper reports the monotherapy dose-escalation portion (N of about 54 patients) of the phase I ivuxolimab trial. In the dose-escalation cohort, 82.7% of patients were male, and the mean age was roughly 60 years, with a range of about 23 to 85. Of the roughly 52 patients in dose escalation, about 20 had hepatocellular carcinoma, roughly 15 had melanoma, 9 had renal cell carcinoma and 9 had head and neck cancer. Patients were allowed to have had prior anti-PD-1, anti-PD-L1 or anti-CTLA-4 therapy, and approximately 40% of the dose-escalation patients had been treated with checkpoint inhibitors. Peripheral TCRbeta sequencing was intended to test whether TCR sequence diversity was altered and clonal T-cell expansion was caused by ivuxolimab.

Overall study results and their limits: On average, CD8+ T cells showed more expanded clones than CD4+ T cells after ivuxolimab. At doses from 0.1 to 3.0 mg/kg, clonal expansion was seen in both CD4+ and CD8+ blood T cells between baseline and week 6. Low levels of normalized T-cell clonal expansion were also seen in some patients who did not respond. The antigen specificity of the peripheral T cells that underwent clonal expansion was not determined. In the 0.1-3.0 mg/kg groups, partial responders had among the lowest normalized peripheral clonal expansion, particularly in CD8+ T cells.

The TCR originated in an adult with an advanced solid tumor such as melanoma, head and neck, liver or kidney cancer. Sample: CD4+ or CD8+ T cells sorted from blood, taken in a trial of the OX40 agonist ivuxolimab.

The sequenced DNA: TGTGCCAGCAAAAGTGGAGGGAACACTGAAGCTTTCTTT. Its protein is CASKSGGNTEAFF. The receptor chain draws on TRBV6-5 and TRBJ1-1; confidence is insufficient to name the D gene. The trim is 7 bases for V and 1 base for J, with a gap of 10 bases between the germline ends. The CDR3 numbers 13 residues from cysteine through phenylalanine. The DNA shown is the 39-base CDR3, in frame from base 1. The germline V gene sets CDR1 to MNHEY and CDR2 to SVGAGI.